The clone carrying this T cell receptor (beta chain) was detected once. Trimming removed 7 bases from V and 1 base from J, with 17 bases in between. Germline lookup yields CDR1 SQVTM and CDR2 ANQGSEA. CDR3 length equals 14 residues. This sample stems from a study of T cell changes during pregnancy in multiple sclerosis. Using immunoSEQ multiplex PCR, the repertoire was profiled, and TCRdb retains in-frame clones only, with some absent. The sample gives roughly 35,000 clones, around 94% of which show up once; around 1.3% is in the top ten. This chain links TRBV29-1 with TRBJ2-7; D not resolved. The clonotype originates from a female donor with multiple sclerosis, enrolled in a pregnancy study. Sequenced: PBMCs (not recorded whether the cells were cultured). Here the CDR3 DNA reads TGCAGCGCGCGAGACGGACCGTTTTCCTACGAGCAGTACTTC. Translated, it gives CSARDGPFSYEQYF.